The 9 T cell receptor beta chains listed next were all sequenced from one sample in a study of cytomegalovirus exposure and HLA in healthy donors. PCR was performed using 60 Vbeta and 13 Jbeta primers. The table came from immunoSEQ multiplex PCR; TCRdb's copy has only in-frame clones and leaves some out. The sample carries about 150,000 clones, 65% to 85% recorded once. The specimen sequenced was PBMCs. The receptors come from a male donor in good health and CMV-seronegative.

The chain carries TRBV19 and TRBJ2-5; TRBD1 agrees at 8 bases. Trimming cost V 5 bases and J 1 base; bases outside gene matches: 6. Germline values: CDR1 LNHDA, CDR2 SQIVND (reference sequence). The CDR3 totals 15 residues. This CDR3 is CASSSDRAFQETQYF. In DNA, the CDR3 is TGTGCCAGTAGTTCGGACAGGGCCTTCCAAGAGACCCAGTACTTC. Supplemented by reference TRBV19 and TRBJ2-5, the full variable domain reads DGGITQSPKYLFRKEGQNVTLSCEQNLNHDAMYWYRQDPGQGLRLIYYSQIVNDFQKGDIAEGYSVSREKKESFPLTVTSAQKNPTAFYLCASSSDRAFQETQYFGPGTRLLVL.

CDR3 sequence reads: CASSRNRDYNSPLHF. The CDR3 DNA sequence: TGCGCCAGCAGCCGGAACAGGGACTATAATTCACCCCTCCACTTT. The rearrangement uses TRBV4-3 and TRBJ1-6; D may be TRBD1 (6 bases). With 4 bases removed from V and 3 bases from J, the gap between germline ends came to 10 bases. Germline lookup yields CDR1 LGHNA and CDR2 YSLEER. The CDR3 runs 15 residues.

The chain recombines TRBV18 with TRBJ1-1; 7 positions match TRBD1. The V gene's germline CDR1 is KGHSH and CDR2 LQKENI. The CDR3 runs 14 residues. Trimming removed 5 bases from V and 1 base from J; junction bases left unmatched: 4. This chain's CDR3 is CASSRDSGNTEAFF. The CDR3 region has the DNA TGTGCCAGCTCAAGGGACAGCGGGAACACTGAAGCTTTCTTT.

This chain joins TRBV5-6 and TRBJ2-7, with D possibly matching TRBD1 (6 bases). The CDR3 loop spans 18 amino acids. The germline gives CDR1 SGHDT, CDR2 YYEEEE. Trimming shortened V by 1 base and J by 2 bases, and 22 bases separated the two germline ends. The CDR3 spells CASSLSDRGFLFAYEQYF. The DNA for the CDR3 is TGTGCCAGCAGCTTGAGTGATAGGGGGTTCTTGTTCGCCTACGAGCAGTACTTC.

This chain uses TRBV18 with TRBJ2-7; D call uncertain. In germline, CDR1 is KGHSH, CDR2 LQKENI. V was trimmed by 3 bases and J by 1 base, leaving 7 bases between them. This CDR3 is 13 amino acids long. CDR3 sequence (DNA): TGTGCCAGCTCACCTCAGGATTCCTACGAGCAGTACTTC. Its translation: CASSPQDSYEQYF.

This chain uses TRBV5-4 with TRBJ2-1; D gene uncertain. The germline V and J ends were trimmed by 0 bases and 7 bases, with 14 bases remaining between them. Germline loops: CDR1 SGHNT, CDR2 YYREEE (reference sequence). The CDR3 length is 15 residues. CDR3 coding DNA: TGTGCCAGCAGCTTGGCCGTCGGGTTCAAGAATGAGCAGTTCTTC. Protein sequence: CASSLAVGFKNEQFF.

The chain employs TRBV18 and TRBJ1-5; tentatively, D is TRBD1 (5 bases). This CDR3 has 14 residues. The V end was cut by 4 bases, the J end by 6 bases, with 13 bases between. CDR1 and CDR2 (germline): KGHSH, LQKENI. The CDR3 DNA is TGTGCCAGCTCACTCCAGGGTGTCGTTCAGCCCCAGCATTTT. Its translation is CASSLQGVVQPQHF.

V and J are TRBV11-3 and TRBJ2-1; the D gene is possibly TRBD2 (6 bases). The V end lost 5 bases, the J end lost 5 bases, and 10 bases lay between the germline ends. CDR3 length: 13 amino acids. Germline loops: CDR1 SGHNT, CDR2 YENEEA. For the CDR3, the DNA is TGTGCCAGCAGCCCGGGGGTTAACAATGAGCAGTTCTTC. This sequence encodes CASSPGVNNEQFF.

This clone was recorded once. The chain carries TRBV7-2 and TRBJ2-5; the match to TRBD2 covers 13 bases. Looked up from germline, CDR1 is SGHTA and CDR2 is FQGNSA. The CDR3 sequence is 15 residues long. V trimming: 5 bases; J trimming: 4 bases; junction bases outside the gene matches: 4. The CDR3 is CASSTSGGAGETQYF. Written as DNA, the CDR3 is TGTGCCAGCAGCACTAGCGGGGGGGCGGGAGAGACCCAGTACTTC.